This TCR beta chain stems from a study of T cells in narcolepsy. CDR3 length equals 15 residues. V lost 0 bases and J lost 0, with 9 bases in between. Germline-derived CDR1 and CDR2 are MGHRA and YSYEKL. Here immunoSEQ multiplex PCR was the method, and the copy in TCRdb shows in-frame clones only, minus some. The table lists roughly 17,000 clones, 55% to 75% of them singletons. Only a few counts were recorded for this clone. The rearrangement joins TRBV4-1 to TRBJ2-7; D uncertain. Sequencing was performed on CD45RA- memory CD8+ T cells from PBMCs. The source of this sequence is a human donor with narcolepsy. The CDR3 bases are TGCGCCAGCAGCCAAGACCTCAGGAGCTCCTACGAGCAGTACTTC. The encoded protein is CASSQDLRSSYEQYF.